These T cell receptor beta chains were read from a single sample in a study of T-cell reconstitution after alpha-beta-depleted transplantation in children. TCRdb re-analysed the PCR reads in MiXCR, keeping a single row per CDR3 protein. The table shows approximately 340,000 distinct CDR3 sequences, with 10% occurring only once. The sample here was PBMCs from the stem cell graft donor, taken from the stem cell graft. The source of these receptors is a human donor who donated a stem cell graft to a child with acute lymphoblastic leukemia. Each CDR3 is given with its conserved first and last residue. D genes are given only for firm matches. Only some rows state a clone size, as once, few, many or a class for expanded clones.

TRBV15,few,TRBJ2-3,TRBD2,TGTGCCACCAGCAGTCAAGCGGGAGTCACAGATACGCAGTATTTT,CATSSQAGVTDTQYF
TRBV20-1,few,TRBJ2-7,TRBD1,TGCAGTGCTAGCCAGGACAGGGTCTACGAGCAGTACTTC,CSASQDRVYEQYF
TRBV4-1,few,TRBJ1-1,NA,TGCGCCAGCAGCCCACAAGGGACACCGAACACTGAAGCTTTCTTT,CASSPQGTPNTEAFF
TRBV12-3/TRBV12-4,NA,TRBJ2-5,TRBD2,TGTGCCAGCAGTTTGAGGGTTCGGGGGGGCTCGGCGGAGACCCAGTACTTC,CASSLRVRGGSAETQYF
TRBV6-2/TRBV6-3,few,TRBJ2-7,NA,TGTGCCAGCAGTAGGTGGAGAGTCGAGCAGTACTTC,CASSRWRVEQYF
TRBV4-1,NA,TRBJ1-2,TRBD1,TGCGCCAGCAGCCAACCCGGACAGGGGGTCGGCTACACCTTC,CASSQPGQGVGYTF
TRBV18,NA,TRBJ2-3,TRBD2,TGTGCCAGCTCGAAACCGGGACTAGTCCGAGACGGCACAGATACGCAGTATTTT,CASSKPGLVRDGTDTQYF
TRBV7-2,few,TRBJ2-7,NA,TGTGCCAGCAGCTTAGTGGCAGGGGCCACCTACGAGCAGTACTTC,CASSLVAGATYEQYF
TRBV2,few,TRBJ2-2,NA,TGTGCCAGCAGAGTGTCTTCCGCAGACATCACGAACACCGGGGAGCTGTTTTTT,CASRVSSADITNTGELFF
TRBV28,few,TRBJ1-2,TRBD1,TGTGCCAGCAGTCCTCACCTGAGGAGACAGGGGGTTAACTATGGCTACACCTTC,CASSPHLRRQGVNYGYTF
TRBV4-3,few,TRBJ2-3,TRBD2,TGCGCCAGCAGCCAAGTCCGAGGGAGGGCGACAGATACGCAGTATTTT,CASSQVRGRATDTQYF
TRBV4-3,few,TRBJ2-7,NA,TGCGCCAGCAGCCAAGATCTGGTGAGCGGGCGCCGCCACGAGCAGTACTTC,CASSQDLVSGRRHEQYF
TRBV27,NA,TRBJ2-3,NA,TGTGCCAGCAGTCTTCCCCCGACAGGAGCAGATACGCAGTATTTT,CASSLPPTGADTQYF
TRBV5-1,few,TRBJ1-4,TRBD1,TGCGCCAGCAGCTCCCTGGGGACAGATAATGAAAAACTGTTTTTT,CASSSLGTDNEKLFF
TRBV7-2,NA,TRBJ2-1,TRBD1,TGTGCCAGCAGCCAAAGGACAGGTTCGGTGGAGCAGTTCTTC,CASSQRTGSVEQFF
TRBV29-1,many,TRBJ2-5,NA,TGCAGCGTTGTATCCAGGCGGCTTGGGGAGACCCAGTACTTC,CSVVSRRLGETQYF
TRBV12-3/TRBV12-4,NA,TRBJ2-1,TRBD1,TGTGCCAGCAGTTTTTCCCCGGGACAGGGAACCGAGCAGTTCTTC,CASSFSPGQGTEQFF
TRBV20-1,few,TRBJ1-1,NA,TGCAGTGCTAGAGCAGGAGAATCGAACACTGAAGCTTTCTTT,CSARAGESNTEAFF
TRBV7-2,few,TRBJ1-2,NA,TGTGCCAGCAGCCCAGGAACGGCGGCCAGGGGAGGCTACACCTTC,CASSPGTAARGGYTF
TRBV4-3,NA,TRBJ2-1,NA,TGCGCCAGCAGCCGCCAAACAGGGTACTACAATGAGCAGTTCTTC,CASSRQTGYYNEQFF
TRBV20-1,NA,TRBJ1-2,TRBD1,TGCAGTGCTAGACTCCTTGGGACAGGACGTGGCTACACCTTC,CSARLLGTGRGYTF
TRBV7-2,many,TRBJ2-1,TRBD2,TGTGCCAGCAGCTTAAACGGACTAGCGGGTATATACAATGAGCAGTTCTTC,CASSLNGLAGIYNEQFF
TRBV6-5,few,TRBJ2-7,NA,TGTGCCAGCAGTTACTCGCGTGTGGAGGACAACTCCTACGAGCAGTACTTC,CASSYSRVEDNSYEQYF
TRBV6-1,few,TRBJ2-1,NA,TGTGCCAGCAGTCCGCGTAGGGACTGGGCCTACAATGAGCAGTTCTTC,CASSPRRDWAYNEQFF
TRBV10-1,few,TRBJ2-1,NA,TGCGCCAGCAGTGAGTCGTCGGCCGAGGGTTACAATGAGCAGTTCTTC,CASSESSAEGYNEQFF
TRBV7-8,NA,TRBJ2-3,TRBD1,TGTGCCAGCAGCCACGGACAGGGCAACACAGATACGCAGTATTTT,CASSHGQGNTDTQYF
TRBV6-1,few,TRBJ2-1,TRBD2,TGTGCCAGCAGTGGTGGGACCCCCTCGGCCCCTGCTAGCGGCCTATACAATGAGCAGTTCTTC,CASSGGTPSAPASGLYNEQFF
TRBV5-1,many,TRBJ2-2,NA,TGCGCCAGCAGCATTTCAAGACAGGGAGGAACCGGGGAGCTGTTTTTT,CASSISRQGGTGELFF
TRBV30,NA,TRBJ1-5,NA,TGTGCCTGGAGTGTAACCGGCAATCAGCCCCAGCATTTT,CAWSVTGNQPQHF
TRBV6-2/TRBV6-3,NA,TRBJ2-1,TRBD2,TGTGCCAGCAGTTACCTAACTAGCGGGAGGGTTAATGAGCAGTTCTTC,CASSYLTSGRVNEQFF
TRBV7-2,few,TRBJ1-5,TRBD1,TGTGCCAGCAGCTTGGACAGGGGGCCGCAACAGCCCCAGCATTTT,CASSLDRGPQQPQHF
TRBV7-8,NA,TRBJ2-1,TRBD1,TGTGCCAGCACCCCAGGGGACAGCTCCTACAATGAGCAGTTCTTC,CASTPGDSSYNEQFF
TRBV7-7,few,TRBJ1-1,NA,TGTGCTAGCAGCTCCAGGTTAGACACTGAAGCTTTCTTT,CASSSRLDTEAFF
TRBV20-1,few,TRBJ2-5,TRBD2,TGCAGTGCCGGAGAGCCGGGGCTAGCGGAAGAGACCCAGTACTTC,CSAGEPGLAEETQYF
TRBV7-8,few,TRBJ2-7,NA,TGTGCCAGCAGCTTAATCAGAGTATCACCCTACGAGCAGTACTTC,CASSLIRVSPYEQYF
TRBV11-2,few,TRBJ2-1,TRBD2,TGTGCCAGCAGCTTAGATACTGGGCTAGCGGGAGCAGAGCAGTTCTTC,CASSLDTGLAGAEQFF
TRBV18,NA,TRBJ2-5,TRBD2,TGTGCCAGCTCACCACGCAGCGTAGCGGGTAGGCAGACCCAGTACTTC,CASSPRSVAGRQTQYF
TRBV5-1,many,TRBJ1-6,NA,TGCGCCAGCAGTCTTGAGGACCCCTATAATTCACCCCTCCACTTT,CASSLEDPYNSPLHF
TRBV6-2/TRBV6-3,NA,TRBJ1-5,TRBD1,TGTGCCAGCAGGTCCGGGACAGGGGTACTACTACTAAGCAATCAGCCCCAGCATTTT,CASRSGTGVLLLSNQPQHF
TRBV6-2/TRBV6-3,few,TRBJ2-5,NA,TGTGCCAGCACCCAGGTCGGCCTCGACGGAGAAGAGACCCAGTACTTC,CASTQVGLDGEETQYF
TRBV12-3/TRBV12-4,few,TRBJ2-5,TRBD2,TGTGCCAGCAGTTTGGATGTTAGCGGGAGGGTTTGGGAGACCCAGTACTTC,CASSLDVSGRVWETQYF
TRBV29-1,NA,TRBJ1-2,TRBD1,TGCAGCGCTCGGGAGGGACAGGGGGCCTATGGCTACACCTTC,CSAREGQGAYGYTF
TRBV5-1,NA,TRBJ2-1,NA,TGCGCCAGCAGCTCTTTGACGTACAATGAGCAGTTCTTC,CASSSLTYNEQFF
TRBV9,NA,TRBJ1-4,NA,TGTGCCAGCAGCCCCGGGACATTAACTAATGAAAAACTGTTTTTT,CASSPGTLTNEKLFF
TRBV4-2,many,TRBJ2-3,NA,TGTGCCAGCAGCCGGGGCAGGGGCACAGATACGCAGTATTTT,CASSRGRGTDTQYF
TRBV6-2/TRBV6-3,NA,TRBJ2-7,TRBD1,TGTGCCAGCAGTCCCCAACGCGGACAGGGAGTGGGCGAGCAGTACTTC,CASSPQRGQGVGEQYF
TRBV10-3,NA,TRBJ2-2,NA,TGTGCCATCAACCCAGACAGCGCCGGGGAGCTGTTTTTT,CAINPDSAGELFF
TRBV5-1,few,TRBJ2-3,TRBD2,TGCGCCAGCAGCTTGGAGTCTAGCGGGATCACAGATACGCAGTATTTT,CASSLESSGITDTQYF
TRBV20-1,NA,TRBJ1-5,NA,TGCAGTGCTAGAGATCACCAGACCCTCGTTCATCCCCAGCATTTT,CSARDHQTLVHPQHF
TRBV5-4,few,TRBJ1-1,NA,TGTGCCAGCAGCACCGACAGGGAAGCTTTCTTT,CASSTDREAFF
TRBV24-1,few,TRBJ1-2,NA,TGTGCCACCAGTGACATCCAGGGGAACTATGGCTACACCTTC,CATSDIQGNYGYTF
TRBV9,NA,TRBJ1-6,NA,TGTGCCAGCGGGCGGGAGGCACCCCTCCACTTT,CASGREAPLHF
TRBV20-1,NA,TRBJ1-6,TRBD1,TGCACCGCCGACCGACAGGGTGTGAATTCACCCCTCCACTTT,CTADRQGVNSPLHF
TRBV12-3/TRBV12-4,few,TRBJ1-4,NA,TGTGCCAGCAGTTGGACCCAGGGGCCGACTAATGAAAAACTGTTTTTT,CASSWTQGPTNEKLFF
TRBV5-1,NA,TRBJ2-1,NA,TGCGCCAGCAGCTTAGCTGGTGGCGGGCCTTTCAATGAGCAGTTCTTC,CASSLAGGGPFNEQFF
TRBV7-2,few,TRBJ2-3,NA,TGTGCCAGCAGCCATCCAGATACGCAGTATTTT,CASSHPDTQYF
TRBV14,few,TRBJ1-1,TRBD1,TGTGCCAGCAGCCAAGGGCTCATTCCGGGACAGGGGGCTTTCTTT,CASSQGLIPGQGAFF
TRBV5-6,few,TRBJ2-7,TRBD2,TGTGCCAGCAGCCGCCCCGGGACTAGCGCCTACGAGCAGTACTTC,CASSRPGTSAYEQYF